The 17 T cell receptor beta chains below were found in one sample sequenced in a study of blood T cell repertoires in COVID-19. TCRdb's copy holds only in-frame clones and misses some; the assay was immunoSEQ multiplex PCR. The sample lists roughly 26,000 clones, roughly 66% occurring once. Input material: peripheral blood. The receptors here all came from a man aged 60 to 75 with active or convalescent COVID-19.

The V and J genes are TRBV6-5 and TRBJ1-6; 7 bases are a match to TRBD1. There are 14 residues in the CDR3. Trimming removed 7 bases from V and 5 bases from J; junction bases left unmatched: 5. The germline V gene has CDR1 MNHEY and CDR2 SVGAGI. The CDR3 protein is CASTLGQHNSPLHF. The CDR3 DNA follows: TGTGCCAGCACCCTGGGACAGCATAATTCACCCCTCCACTTT.

This chain links TRBV18 with TRBJ2-3; 9 bases are shared with TRBD2. This CDR3 comprises 15 residues. The V gene's germline CDR1 is KGHSH and CDR2 LQKENI. The trim removed 3 bases at V and 11 bases at J, leaving 12 bases unmatched. CDR3 loop: CASSPAGGFELRQYF. In nucleotides, the CDR3 is TGTGCCAGCTCACCCGCGGGGGGGTTTGAGCTCAGGCAGTATTTT.

This clone appeared once. This chain joins TRBV2 and TRBJ1-5; 7 nucleotides match TRBD1. After removal of 6 bases from V and 6 bases from J, the junction contained 8 bases not matched to a gene. CDR1 and CDR2 (germline): SNHLY, FYNNEI. The CDR3 is 14 residues long. The CDR3 loop is CASRGGAMGQPQHF. The CDR3, as DNA: TGTGCCAGCAGAGGGGGCGCGATGGGTCAGCCCCAGCATTTT.

The chain uses TRBV29-1 and TRBJ2-6, with D maybe TRBD2 (6 bases). The ends were cut back, 0 bases at V and 0 bases at J, with 24 bases in the middle. Germline values: CDR1 SQVTM, CDR2 ANQGSEA. The CDR3 extends over 21 amino acids. The CDR3 spells CSVEDRDPGKEGLSGANVLTF. In nucleotides, the CDR3 is TGCAGCGTTGAAGATCGAGATCCGGGGAAGGAGGGACTCTCTGGGGCCAACGTCCTGACTTTC.

The chain joins TRBV7-9 to TRBJ2-7; 7 bases are a match to TRBD2. This CDR3 comprises 17 residues. Germline CDR1 SEHNR, CDR2 FQNEAQ (reference sequence). V shed 4 bases, J shed 0 bases, and the junction held 12 bases outside the gene matches. The CDR3 spells CASSYSRGVGISYEQYF. In nucleotides, the CDR3 is TGTGCCAGCAGCTATAGTCGGGGGGTGGGAATCTCCTACGAGCAGTACTTC.

The rearrangement links TRBV27 to TRBJ2-1, with 8 bases identical to TRBD2. This CDR3 is 17 amino acids long. Trimming at V came to 2 bases and at J to 1 base, leaving 7 bases not matched to a gene. Germline V CDR1 and CDR2: MNHEY, SMNVEV (reference sequence). CDR3: CASSLPPSGRSYNEQFF. CDR3 DNA sequence: TGTGCCAGCAGTTTACCTCCGAGCGGGAGATCCTACAATGAGCAGTTCTTC.

The V call is TRBV21-1, the J call TRBJ1-1; TRBD1, the D gene given by the table, was not confirmed from the DNA. TRBV21-1 is given as a pseudogene. The CDR3 consists of 15 residues. DNA for the CDR3: TGTGCCAGCAGCAAGAAAGGACAGGGGAGCACTGAAGCTTTCTTT. As protein: CASSKKGQGSTEAFF.

The V gene is TRBV7-2, the J gene TRBJ2-1; D is possibly TRBD2 (5 bases). V dropped 8 bases and J dropped 4 bases, with 15 bases sitting between them. The CDR3 is made up of 14 amino acids. Germline loops: CDR1 SGHTA, CDR2 FQGNSA. The CDR3 region has the DNA TGTGCCAGCCCCCGGGGTTCCTTGTACAATGAGCAGTTCTTC. Its translation is CASPRGSLYNEQFF.

V gene TRBV12-3 or TRBV12-4 combines with J gene TRBJ1-5; the D is unclear. V lost 2 bases and J lost 4, with 6 bases in between. This CDR3 comprises 13 residues. In DNA, the CDR3 is TGTGCCAGCAGTTTAAGCCTGAATCAGCCCCAGCATTTT. Translating it yields CASSLSLNQPQHF.

The chain has TRBV19 and TRBJ2-3; 7 positions match TRBD2. The CDR3 totals 15 residues. V gave up 8 bases and J gave up 2 bases; unmatched junction bases: 10. CDR1 and CDR2 (germline): LNHDA, SQIVND (reference sequence). The CDR3: CASGGGRHNTDTQYF. The CDR3 nucleotides are TGTGCCAGTGGGGGGGGACGGCATAACACAGATACGCAGTATTTT.

The chain employs TRBV11-2 and TRBJ2-7; 8 bases fit TRBD1. Germline lookup yields CDR1 SGHAT and CDR2 FQNNGV. The CDR3 runs 15 residues. The J segment lost 2 bases and the V segment lost 5 bases, leaving 8 bases of the junction unmatched. CDR3 amino acids: CASSQGAGRTYEQYF. The CDR3 DNA reads as TGTGCCAGCAGCCAGGGGGCAGGGAGAACCTACGAGCAGTACTTC.

The chain carries TRBV7-3 and TRBJ2-3; 11 positions agree with TRBD2. There are 17 residues in the CDR3. Trimming cost V 2 bases and J 2 bases; bases outside gene matches: 6. Germline V lookup: CDR1 SGHTA, CDR2 FQGTGA. CDR3: CASSLPSGGWTTDTQYF. The CDR3 DNA follows: TGTGCCAGCAGCTTACCTAGCGGGGGGTGGACCACAGATACGCAGTATTTT.

By sample fraction, this clone is medium-sized. This chain connects TRBV5-6 to TRBJ2-7; no definite D call. The germline V gene has CDR1 SGHDT and CDR2 YYEEEE. V was pared by 1 base and J by 4 bases, with 12 bases between. CDR3 length: 14 residues. The CDR3 sequence is CASSLSASGYEQYF. Written as DNA, the CDR3 is TGTGCCAGCAGCTTGAGCGCTAGTGGGTACGAGCAGTACTTC.

This clone has a handful of counts. DNA for the CDR3: TGTGCCAGCAGTTCGGGGACTAGCGACTCCTACGAGCAGTACTTC. Amino acids: CASSSGTSDSYEQYF. The chain is built from TRBV6-5 and TRBJ2-7; 10 nucleotides line up with TRBD2. The germline V gene encodes CDR1 MNHEY and CDR2 SVGAGI. The CDR3 is 15 residues long. The junction had 3 bases not matched to a gene; V was cut back by 4 bases and J by 0 bases.

This clone came up a few times. The V gene is TRBV27, the J gene TRBJ1-2; the match to TRBD1 covers 10 bases. V was pared by 2 bases and J by 5 bases, with 8 bases of the junction left unmatched. Germline V gene data show CDR1 as MNHEY and CDR2 as SMNVEV (reference sequence). This CDR3 region has 16 residues. The CDR3 bases are TGTGCCAGCAGTTTACGCCGGACAGGGGGTCTATATGGCTACACCTTC. Amino acids: CASSLRRTGGLYGYTF.

The chain couples TRBV19 to TRBJ1-1, with D perhaps TRBD1 (6 bases). V was cut by 7 bases and J by 7 bases, with 28 bases left in between. CDR1 and CDR2 from the germline V gene are LNHDA and SQIVND (reference sequence). The CDR3 is 17 amino acids. CDR3 amino acids: CASTQGWGQTQRDEAFF. The DNA of the CDR3 is TGTGCCAGTACCCAGGGGTGGGGCCAGACTCAAAGAGATGAAGCTTTCTTT.

The genes are TRBV2 and TRBJ1-2, with TRBD1 matching 9 bases. CDR1 and CDR2 (germline): SNHLY, FYNNEI. The junction had 11 bases not matched to a gene; V was cut back by 7 bases and J by 8 bases. CDR3 length: 14 amino acids. This CDR3 reads CASTKDRGPQGYTF. The CDR3 nucleotides are TGTGCCAGCACAAAGGACAGGGGACCCCAAGGCTACACCTTC.